These 11 T cell receptor beta chains share one sample of origin, sequenced in a study of CD8+CD57+ T cells in acquired aplastic anemia. Genomic DNA was employed as the template in profiling TCR beta VDJ and CDR3. Via MiXCR, TCRdb re-called the reads, giving one row per CDR3 protein. The table lists a few hundred thousand distinct CDR3 sequences, around a third of them singletons, with roughly 0.89% in the top ten. It was patients with CD8+CD57+ cell expansion by flow cytometry who were chosen for sequencing. The sample taken for sequencing was sorted CD4+, CD8+, or CD8+CD57+ T cells (not recorded which) from PBMCs. The receptors were gathered from a human donor with aplastic anemia.

This clonotype occurred many times. J is TRBJ1-2 and V is TRBV7-8; D is perhaps TRBD1 (5 bases). Germline CDR1 reads SGHVS; CDR2 reads FQNEAQ. Trimming took 5 bases from V and 4 from J, leaving 14 bases between them. The length of the CDR3 is 14 residues. The CDR3 DNA is TGTGCCAGCAGCCGACGGGAGGGGACCTATGGCTACACCTTC. This gives the protein CASSRREGTYGYTF. The full variable domain, completed using reference TRBV7-8 and TRBJ1-2, is GAGVSQSPRYKVAKRGQDVALRCDPISGHVSLFWYQQALGQGPEFLTYFQNEAQLDKSGLPSDRFFAERPEGSVSTLKIQRTQQEDSAVYLCASSRREGTYGYTFGSGTRLTVV.

The V gene is TRBV7-9, the J gene TRBJ2-5, with D unclear. V was shortened by 1 base and J by 2 bases, with 8 bases between the two germline ends. CDR3 length: 14 residues. The germline CDR1 and CDR2 sequences are SEHNR and FQNEAQ (reference sequence). CDR3 DNA sequence: TGTGCCAGCAGCTTAGATAGAGTTCAAGAGACCCAGTACTTC. Translation gives CASSLDRVQETQYF.

This clonotype has a count of ten or more. The J gene is TRBJ2-5, the V gene TRBV12-3 or TRBV12-4, with 8 bases lining up with TRBD1. V was pared by 0 bases and J by 5 bases, with 5 bases of the junction left unmatched. This CDR3 is built from 15 residues. This chain's CDR3 is CASSLAGAGGETQYF. DNA for the CDR3: TGTGCCAGCAGTTTAGCAGGCGCAGGGGGCGAGACCCAGTACTTC.

The chain recombines TRBV19 with TRBJ2-7; D not certain. CDR1 and CDR2 (germline): LNHDA, SQIVND (reference sequence). V was trimmed by 11 bases and J by 4 bases, leaving 21 bases between them. This CDR3 has 14 residues. CDR3 nucleotide sequence: TGTGCCTGGAGTGTACTGGGCCTCGGTTACGAGCAGTACTTC. Translated: CAWSVLGLGYEQYF.

Comments on this clonotype: Its ends do not fully match the called genes, so a read error is possible. This sequence joins TRBV25-1 and TRBJ2-7; 8 bases map to TRBD2. Germline V gene data show CDR1 as MGHDK and CDR2 as SYGVNS. This CDR3 region has 14 residues. In nucleotides, the CDR3 is TGTGCCAGCAGTTACGACGGTAGCGGGACTACGGGAAACTTC. It is translated as CASSYDGSGTTGNF.

The CDR3 sequence is CASREPGHSGNTIYF. DNA for the CDR3: TGTGCCAGCAGGGAACCAGGCCACTCTGGAAACACCATATATTTT. This chain links TRBV2 with TRBJ1-3; D remains unclear. This CDR3 has 15 amino acids. CDR1 is SNHLY, CDR2 FYNNEI, per germline. V was shortened by 6 bases and J by 0 bases, with 12 bases between the two germline ends. The full variable domain, its missing parts supplied by reference TRBV2 and TRBJ1-3, is EPEVTQTPSHQVTQMGQEVILRCVPISNHLYFYWYRQILGQKVEFLVSFYNNEISEKSEIFDDQFSVERPDGSNFTLKIRSTKLEDSAMYFCASREPGHSGNTIYFGEGSWLTVV.

This clonotype was seen ten or more times. The V and J genes are TRBV19 and TRBJ1-1; the D gene is possibly TRBD1 (5 bases). The CDR3 contains 15 residues. The germline V gene encodes CDR1 LNHDA and CDR2 SQIVND (reference sequence). Trimming pared 4 bases from V and 1 base from J, leaving 13 bases between. For the CDR3, the DNA is TGTGCCAGTAGTACCGGGGGGGACCAGAACACTGAAGCTTTCTTT. This translates into CASSTGGDQNTEAFF.

Points on this clonotype: One end of the junction varies from germline; a read error may be responsible. The chain couples TRBV7-2 to TRBJ2-2, with a weak D call TRBD2 (6 bases). The CDR3 is made up of 11 amino acids. Looked up from germline, CDR1 is SGHTA and CDR2 is FQGNSA. In DNA, the CDR3 is TGTGCCAGCAGCTTAGGGGGGGTGCTGTTTTTT. Its translation is CASSLGGVLFF.

V and J are TRBV29-1 and TRBJ1-1; D uncertain. The V gene lost 7 bases and the J gene lost 4 bases, with 19 bases spanning the gap. The germline CDR1 and CDR2 sequences are SQVTM and ANQGSEA. The CDR3 is 14 amino acids. CDR3: CSGRLGGMSTEAFF. The CDR3 DNA reads as TGCAGCGGGAGACTGGGAGGGATGAGCACTGAAGCTTTCTTT.

Points on this clonotype: Given a much more abundant clone one base away, this may be a read error. The chain couples TRBV2 to TRBJ1-4, with a tentative D call TRBD1 (5 bases). Germline CDR1 is SNHLY and CDR2 is FYNNEI. This CDR3 region has 14 residues. CDR3 nucleotide sequence: TGTGCCAGCAGTGAATCCGACTCGGGGGAAAACCTGTTTTTT. Translating gives CASSESDSGENLFF.

The J gene is TRBJ1-1, the V gene TRBV3-1; D unclear. V dropped 2 bases and J dropped 0 bases, with 10 bases sitting between them. The V gene's germline CDR1 is LGHDT and CDR2 YNNKEL (reference sequence). The CDR3 contains 15 residues. In DNA form, the CDR3 reads TGTGCCAGCAGCCAATCTATCTGGGTGAACACTGAAGCTTTCTTT. Encoded protein: CASSQSIWVNTEAFF.